This T cell receptor beta chain was identified during a study of blood T cell repertoires in COVID-19. Overall study context: The United States, Italy and Spain were the sources of the acute and convalescent COVID-19 samples.

Methods used by the authors: Amplification with reference gene primers provided the estimates of nucleated cell counts. TCRdb's copy holds only in-frame clones and misses some; the assay was immunoSEQ multiplex PCR. For V, J and clone size, that table is used; D and trimming come from the DNA. The data contain 300,000 to 350,000 clones, 75% to 90% of them singletons. Seattle researchers signed up patients amid active infection and tracked them longitudinally. This clonotype originated in a woman aged 25 to 45 with COVID-19, enrolled during active disease. Input material: peripheral blood.

The DNA of the CDR3 is TGTGCCTGGAGTAGGGGACTAGCGGGGGCACCCCACGAGCAGTACTTC. This sequence encodes CAWSRGLAGAPHEQYF. The chain employs TRBV30 and TRBJ2-7; 14 bases line up with TRBD2. This CDR3 contains 16 residues. V was pared by 2 bases and J by 5 bases, with 8 bases of the junction left unmatched. CDR1 and CDR2 (germline): GTSNPN, SVGIG (reference sequence).